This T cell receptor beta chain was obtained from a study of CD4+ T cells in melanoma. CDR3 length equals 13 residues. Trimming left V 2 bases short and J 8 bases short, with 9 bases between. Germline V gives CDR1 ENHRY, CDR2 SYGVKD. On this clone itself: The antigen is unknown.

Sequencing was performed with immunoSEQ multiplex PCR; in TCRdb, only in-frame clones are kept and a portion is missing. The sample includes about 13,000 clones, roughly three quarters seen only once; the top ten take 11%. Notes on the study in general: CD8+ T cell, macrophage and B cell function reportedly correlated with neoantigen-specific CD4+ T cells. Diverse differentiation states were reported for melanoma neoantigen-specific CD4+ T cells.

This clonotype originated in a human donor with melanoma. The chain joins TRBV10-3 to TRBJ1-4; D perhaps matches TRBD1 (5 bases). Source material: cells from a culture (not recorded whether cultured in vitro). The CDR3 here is CAISERQGEKLFF. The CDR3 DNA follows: TGTGCCATCAGTGAGAGGCAGGGAGAAAAACTGTTTTTT.